Reported below is one T cell receptor (beta chain). This sample stems from a study of blood T cell repertoires in COVID-19. Whole-study context: COVID-19 samples from acute and convalescent phases originated in the United States, Italy and Spain. The analysed material was cDNA or gDNA that came from T cells, B-cell-depleted T cells, or PBMCs.

Original methodology: The authors estimated nucleated cell counts from reference gene primer amplification. The repertoire was sequenced with immunoSEQ multiplex PCR; TCRdb's copy has only in-frame clones and lacks some. The D gene and trimming were derived from the DNA, and the V and J assignments and clone size from that table. Among roughly 88,000 clones listed, roughly 80% were seen once. The origin of this receptor is an elderly woman with acute or convalescent COVID-19. The sequenced sample consisted of peripheral blood.

The CDR3 DNA follows: TGTGCCAGCAGCCAAGCAGGTACTAATTCACCCCTCCACTTT. This codes for CASSQAGTNSPLHF. The chain couples TRBV3-1 (or the pseudogene TRBV3-2) to TRBJ1-6; no definite D call. This CDR3 has 14 residues. With 1 base removed from V and 6 bases from J, the gap between germline ends came to 7 bases. The germline gives CDR1 LGHDT, CDR2 YNNKEL (reference sequence).